This entry is about one TCR beta chain. Its target is not known. This record comes from a study of Graves' ophthalmopathy and Graves' hyperthyroidism. Study findings and constraints: Classification of ophthalmopathy versus stable hyperthyroidism by a 13-signature model yielded just under 90% sensitivity and approximately 80% specificity.

Amplifying from RNA transcripts, the study obtained TCR beta CDR3 regions. HTBI-primed RT-PCR formed the first round, and a multiplex PCR formed the second. In TCRdb, the multiplex PCR reads were re-called with MiXCR into one record per CDR3 protein. The table shows about 1.1 million distinct CDR3 sequences, with roughly two fifths occurring only once. The V end lost 5 bases, the J end lost 7 bases, and 17 bases lay between the germline ends. This CDR3 has 15 amino acids. Hyperthyroidism patients had new diagnoses, durations under 2 months, and ages of 18 to 65. The V call is TRBV12-3 or TRBV12-4, the J call TRBJ2-2, with D maybe TRBD1 (6 bases). This sequence originates from an adult man with Graves' hyperthyroidism. Sequenced material: peripheral blood or thyroid tissue (not recorded which). This CDR3 reads CASSPRRGRGGELFF. The CDR3 DNA reads as TGTGCCAGCAGTCCACGGCGAGGCAGGGGCGGGGAGCTGTTTTTT.